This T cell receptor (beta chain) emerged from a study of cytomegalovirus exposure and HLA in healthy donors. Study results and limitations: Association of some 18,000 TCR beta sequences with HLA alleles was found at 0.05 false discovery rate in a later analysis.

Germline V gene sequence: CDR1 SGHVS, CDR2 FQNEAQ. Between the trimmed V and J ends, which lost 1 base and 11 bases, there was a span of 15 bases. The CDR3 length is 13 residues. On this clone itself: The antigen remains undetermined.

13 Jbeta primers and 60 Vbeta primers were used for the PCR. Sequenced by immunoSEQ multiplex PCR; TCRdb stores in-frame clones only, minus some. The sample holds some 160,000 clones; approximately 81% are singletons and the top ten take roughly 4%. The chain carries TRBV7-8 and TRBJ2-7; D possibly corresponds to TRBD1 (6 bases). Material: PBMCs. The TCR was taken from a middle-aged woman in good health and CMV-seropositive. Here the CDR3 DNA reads TGTGCCAGCAGCTTAGAGTCAGGGGCCCGCGAGTACTTC. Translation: CASSLESGAREYF.